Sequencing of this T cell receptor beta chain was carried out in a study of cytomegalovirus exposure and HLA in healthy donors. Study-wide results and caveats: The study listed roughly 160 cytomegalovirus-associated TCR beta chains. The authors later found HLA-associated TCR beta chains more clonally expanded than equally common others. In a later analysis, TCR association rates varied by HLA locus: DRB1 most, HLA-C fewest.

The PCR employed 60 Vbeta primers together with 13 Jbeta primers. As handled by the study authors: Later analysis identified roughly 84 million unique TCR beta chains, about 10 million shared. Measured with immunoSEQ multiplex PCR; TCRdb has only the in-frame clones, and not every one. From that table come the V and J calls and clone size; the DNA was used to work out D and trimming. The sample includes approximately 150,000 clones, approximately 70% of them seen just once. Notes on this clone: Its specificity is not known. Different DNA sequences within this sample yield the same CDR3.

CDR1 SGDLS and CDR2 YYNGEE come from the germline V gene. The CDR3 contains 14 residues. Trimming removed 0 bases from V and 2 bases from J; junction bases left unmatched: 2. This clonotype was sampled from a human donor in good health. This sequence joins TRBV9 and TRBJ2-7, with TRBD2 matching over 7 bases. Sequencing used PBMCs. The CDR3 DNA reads TGTGCCAGCAGCGTAGGGGCGGGGGCCTACGAGCAGTACTTC. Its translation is CASSVGAGAYEQYF.